Described below is a single T cell receptor beta chain sequence and its context. Its cognate antigen is unknown. This sample was included in a study of cytomegalovirus exposure and HLA in healthy donors. Whole-study context: It was reported in a later analysis that the same platform had been used for the 120 or so validation repertoires as for the 666 first-cohort repertoires. General study points: Subsequent analysis showed first-cohort TCR clusters tending to co-occur in roughly 130 validation repertoires.

J was trimmed by 7 bases and V by 3 bases; bases with no gene match: 16. The length of the CDR3 is 17 residues. CDR1 is MNHNS, CDR2 SASEGT, per germline. Method: immunoSEQ multiplex PCR; TCRdb's copy keeps in-frame clones and lacks some. The table has 90,000 to 100,000 clones, over 75% seen once. V is TRBV6-1 and J is TRBJ2-3, with TRBD2 matching over 7 bases. This TCR derives from a man younger than 30 in good health and CMV-seropositive. The sequencing input was PBMCs. CDR3 DNA: TGTGCCAGCAGTGAGAATGCAGGACTAGGGGCACAGAATACGCAGTATTTT. The encoded protein is CASSENAGLGAQNTQYF.